This TCR beta chain was found in a study of blood T cells in healthy people across ages. The use of a sample-barcoded 5' primer and a J-beta primer mix characterized a second PCR of about 7 to 12 cycles. TCRdb re-analysed the 5' RACE reads in MiXCR, keeping a single row per CDR3 protein. The sample lists 600,000 to 800,000 distinct CDR3 sequences, about 21% occurring once. Each of the donors had around 10 milliliters of peripheral blood drawn into EDTA-treated Vacutainer tubes. The V segment lost 6 bases and the J segment 0 bases; nucleotides outside the gene matches: 4. Germline V gene lookup returns CDR1 MDHEN and CDR2 SYDVKM. The CDR3 has 14 amino acids. Study-level results: There was a strong correlation between TCR beta diversity and naive T cell percentage.

This clonotype was detected a few times. Its antigen is not known. Sequencing was performed on blood. The source is a man aged 65-85 years in good health. The rearrangement uses TRBV28 and TRBJ1-2, with 7 bases that match TRBD1. CDR3 loop: CASRRQGSNYGYTF. CDR3 in DNA: TGTGCCAGCAGGAGACAGGGCTCTAACTATGGCTACACCTTC.